This T cell receptor beta chain emerged from a study of T cells in tumors after PD-1 blockade. Overall study: Some patients also took daily vismodegib 150 mg during anti-PD-1 treatment.

Profiling relied on immunoSEQ multiplex PCR, and the TCRdb table lists in-frame clones only, not all of them. The sample has about 15,000 clones; 82% are singletons. The sample was PBMCs, taken after anti-PD-1 treatment. The clonotype originates from a human donor with basal cell carcinoma.

The CDR3 region has the DNA TGCGCCAGCAGCTTGGATCCCACGAACACCGGGGAGCTGTTTTTT. Encoded protein: CASSLDPTNTGELFF. V and J are TRBV5-1 and TRBJ2-2; D ambiguous. The germline gives CDR1 SGHRS, CDR2 YFSETQ. Trimming left V 0 bases short and J 0 bases short, with 6 bases between. The length of the CDR3 is 15 residues.